What follows is one TCR beta chain and its context. Different DNA sequences within this sample yield the same CDR3. The data were taken from a study of blood T cell repertoires in COVID-19. Study-level background: The United States, Italy and Spain were the sources of the acute and convalescent COVID-19 samples. Sources were T cells, B-cell-depleted T cells, or PBMCs; the material itself was cDNA or gDNA.

In the original analysis: From reference gene primer amplification, estimates of nucleated cell counts were derived. The repertoire was sequenced with immunoSEQ multiplex PCR; TCRdb's copy has only in-frame clones and lacks some. That table gives V, J and clone size, and the DNA gave D and trimming. The repertoire holds over 200,000 clones, with roughly 84% as singletons. Per the germline V gene, CDR1 is SGHRS and CDR2 is YFSETQ. The CDR3 loop spans 14 amino acids. Trimming at V came to 4 bases and at J to 6 bases, leaving 7 bases not matched to a gene. This TCR derives from a woman older than 75 with active or convalescent COVID-19. Material for sequencing was peripheral blood. V and J are TRBV5-1 and TRBJ2-3, with 8 bases fitting TRBD1. The CDR3: CASSPGQGTDTQYF. CDR3 nucleotides: TGCGCCAGCAGCCCAGGACAGGGTACCGATACGCAGTATTTT.